This T cell receptor beta chain was obtained from a study of immune heterogeneity within non-small cell lung tumors (dated by TCRdb to about 2018). Describing the broader study: By histology, the tumors included some ten non-squamous carcinomas, 4 squamous cell carcinomas and 1 tumor not otherwise specified. Whole-exome sequencing, RNA-seq and TCR beta repertoire sequencing were combined for multiple spatially distinct regions from each NSCLC tumor so that intratumoral immune heterogeneity could be examined. For mutant peptides 8 to 11 amino acids long, netMHCpan-3.0 predicted neoantigen binding to the HLA alleles of each patient. Transcriptome data were available for just about 41 loci from around twelve patients, whereas TCR repertoire analysis spanned some 59 tumor loci from 15 patients.

Genomic DNA was extracted from bulk tumor tissue and used as the TCR template, and roughly 560 ng gDNA was amplified per sample. During surgery, multiple biopsies were taken from each primary tumor and placed as far apart as possible within the tumor mass. The study cohort was described as untreated, and the patients were newly diagnosed NSCLC cases having curative surgery. The samples came from some 15 patients with newly diagnosed non-small cell lung cancer who were having surgery intended to be curative. The resected tumor masses were reviewed by two independent pathologists. Only high-quality DNA and RNA samples were carried forward to sequencing. This clonotype was seen a single time. What antigen it recognizes has not been identified. No base-level quality is on record; no much larger clone is a single base apart. One read gives only weak evidence. The CDR1 and CDR2 encoded by the germline V gene (reference sequence) are SEHNR and FQNEAQ. The CDR3 runs 13 amino acids, cysteine and phenylalanine included. Just the 39-base CDR3 DNA is kept, in frame starting at base 1. Cut back by 11 bases and 1 base, the V and J ends lie 14 bases apart.

The TCR beta CDR3 region was amplified with a multiplex PCR system, in which a first round of approximately 10 cycles was run using 32 V-gene forward and 13 J-gene reverse primers. The first PCR round was done with a QIAGEN Multiplex PCR Kit, and the primer sequences were filed in Chinese patent CN105087789A. Illumina universal primers were attached in a second round of PCR run with the Phusion High-Fidelity PCR Kit. Paired-end sequencing of TCR libraries was carried out on the Illumina HiSeq X Ten platform at a read length of 151 bp. As for how the authors treated the data: Cutadapt removed reads without multiplex PCR primers, PEAR merged read pairs, and MiXCR with default settings called CDR3 regions. Repertoire diversity was assessed by Shannon entropy, and clonality was calculated as one minus the Shannon entropy divided by the ln of the count of productive unique sequences. Clonotypes at a frequency of at least 0.5% were defined as dominant or high-frequency T-cell clones. The public reads were reanalyzed by TCRdb: fastp trimming at Q25, MiXCR alignment, in-frame beta chains only. Every CDR3 protein is listed once, alongside the most common genes and DNA of its rows. For this entry, the V and J calls and clone size follow TCRdb and not the study's own pipeline. The sample profile shows about 34,000 distinct CDR3 sequences; around 30% of them were found once. Approximately 4% of the sample belongs to the ten largest clones.

The study at large found these results: Local T-cell repertoire clonality showed a statistically significant but moderate positive correlation with local tumor mutational burden (R about 0.31). Identical dominant CDR3B clonotypes recurred across loci within a patient, yet different tumor locations also harbored unique high-frequency clones. High-frequency TCR beta clonotypes were found to be largely distinct between individual patients.

The V and J genes are TRBV7-9 and TRBJ1-1; tentative D gene TRBD1, with 6 bases matching. The origin of this receptor is a man in his forties with non-small cell lung cancer. The specimen sequenced was lung tumor tissue. The nucleotides are TGTGCCTGTAGGGGGGACGCGAACACTGAAGCTTTCTTT. Translated, it gives CACRGDANTEAFF.